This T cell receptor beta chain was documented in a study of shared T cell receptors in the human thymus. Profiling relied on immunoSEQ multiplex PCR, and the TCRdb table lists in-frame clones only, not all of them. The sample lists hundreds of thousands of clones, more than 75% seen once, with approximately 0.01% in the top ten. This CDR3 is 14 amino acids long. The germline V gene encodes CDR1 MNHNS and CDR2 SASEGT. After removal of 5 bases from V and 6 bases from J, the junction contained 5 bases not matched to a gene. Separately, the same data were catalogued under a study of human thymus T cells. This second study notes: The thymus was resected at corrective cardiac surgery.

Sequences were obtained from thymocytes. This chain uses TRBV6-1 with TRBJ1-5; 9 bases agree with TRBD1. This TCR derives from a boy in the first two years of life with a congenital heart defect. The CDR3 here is CASSLADRGQPQHF. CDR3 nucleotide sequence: TGTGCCAGCAGTTTAGCGGACAGGGGTCAGCCCCAGCATTTT.